This T cell receptor beta chain was observed in a study of breast tumors, draining lymph nodes, adjacent tissues. To note about this clonotype: The antigen remains unidentified.

MiXCR was run by TCRdb on the multiplex PCR reads, yielding one entry per CDR3 protein. The repertoire holds fewer than 15,000 distinct CDR3 sequences, with roughly 57% as singletons. General study results and limits: Compared with basal-like, luminal-like tumors shared significantly more repertoire with nontumor tissue. Tumor T cell lymph node origin was a supported hypothesis, not proven. Data fit most tumor T cells coming from lymph node, expanding in tumor. Tumor repertoires ranked between lymph nodes and nontumor tissue in diversity, with V and J gene preferences.

The CDR3 spans 15 residues. Germline lookup yields CDR1 LNHDA and CDR2 SQIVND (reference sequence). With 1 base removed from V and 10 bases from J, the gap between germline ends came to 14 bases. The sample taken for sequencing was tumor-adjacent breast tissue. V and J are TRBV19 and TRBJ1-6; D is unresolved. The sequence came from a female donor with breast cancer. Some clones in this sample may be carry-over from other donors' samples. The CDR3: CASSIGVPRSSPLHF. In DNA form, the CDR3 reads TGTGCCAGTAGTATAGGAGTCCCCCGGAGCTCACCCCTCCACTTT.